A single sample is the source of the 5 T cell receptor beta chains below, sequenced in a study of shared clonotypes between healthy human individuals. Produced via immunoSEQ multiplex PCR; TCRdb's table is partial and in-frame only. The repertoire holds about 2.1 million clones, roughly 95% seen once, with over 1.5% in the top ten. Naive CD8 cells comprised CD45RO-negative, CCR7-positively selected cells, excluding terminally differentiated effector memory CD45RA+ cells. The sample consisted of naive CD8+ T cells from PBMCs. Receptors originate from a man aged 18 to 30 in good health. Some clones in this sample may be carry-over from other donors' samples.

The CDR3 spells CASSLGDGEPYEQYF. DNA of the CDR3: TGTGCCAGCAGCTTAGGAGATGGGGAGCCCTACGAGCAGTACTTC. The genes are TRBV7-6 and TRBJ2-7; D may be TRBD2 (5 bases). Looked up from germline, CDR1 is SGHVS and CDR2 is FNYEAQ. Trimming pared 1 base from V and 2 bases from J, leaving 12 bases between. This CDR3 region has 15 residues.

V and J are TRBV27 and TRBJ1-1; D may be TRBD1 (5 bases). The V end was cut by 3 bases, the J end by 5 bases, with 19 bases between. Germline V gene data show CDR1 as MNHEY and CDR2 as SMNVEV (reference sequence). This CDR3 has 16 residues. The CDR3 loop is CASSFGARIHGTEAFF. The CDR3 bases are TGTGCCAGCAGTTTCGGGGCGCGAATTCATGGGACTGAAGCTTTCTTT.

The chain is built from TRBV19 and TRBJ2-1; D remains unclear. CDR3 length equals 13 residues. Germline-derived CDR1 and CDR2 are LNHDA and SQIVND (reference sequence). Trimming stripped 3 bases from V and 3 bases from J, with 6 bases between. The CDR3 region is CASSIDFYNEQFF. CDR3 coding DNA: TGTGCCAGTAGTATTGATTTCTACAATGAGCAGTTCTTC.

V and J are TRBV28 and TRBJ2-7; no clear D. V dropped 2 bases and J dropped 2 bases, with 10 bases sitting between them. The CDR3 runs to 14 residues. Per germline, CDR1 MDHEN and CDR2 SYDVKM. The CDR3 DNA sequence: TGTGCCAGCAGTTTAGGATTCTCCACCTACGAGCAGTACTTC. Protein product: CASSLGFSTYEQYF.

The chain uses TRBV13 and TRBJ2-5; TRBD2 matches at 16 bases. J gave up 5 bases and V 5 bases, and 14 bases lay outside the gene matches. CDR1 is PRHDT and CDR2 is FYEKMQ in the germline V gene (reference sequence). The CDR3 has 19 residues. The CDR3 loop is CASSAYGTSGRAFMETQYF. The DNA for the CDR3 is TGTGCCAGCAGCGCGTATGGGACTAGCGGGAGGGCCTTTATGGAGACCCAGTACTTC.